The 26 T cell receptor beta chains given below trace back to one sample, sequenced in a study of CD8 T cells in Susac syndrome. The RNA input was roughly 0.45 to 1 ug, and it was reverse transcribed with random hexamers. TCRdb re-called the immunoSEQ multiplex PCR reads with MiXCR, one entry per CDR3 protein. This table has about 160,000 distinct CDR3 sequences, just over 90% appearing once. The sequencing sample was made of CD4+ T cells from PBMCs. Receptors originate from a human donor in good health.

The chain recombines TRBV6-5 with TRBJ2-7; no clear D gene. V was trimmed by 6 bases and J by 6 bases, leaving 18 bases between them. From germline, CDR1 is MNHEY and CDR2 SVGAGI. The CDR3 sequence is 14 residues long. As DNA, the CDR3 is TGTGCCAGCAGGCCAGAACTACTAATTGGCGAGCAGTACTTC. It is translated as CASRPELLIGEQYF.

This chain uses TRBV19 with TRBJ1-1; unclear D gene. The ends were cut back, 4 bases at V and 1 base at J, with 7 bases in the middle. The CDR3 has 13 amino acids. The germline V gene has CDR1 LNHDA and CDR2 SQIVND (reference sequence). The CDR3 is CASSRRQNTEAFF. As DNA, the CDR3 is TGTGCCAGTAGTAGAAGACAGAACACTGAAGCTTTCTTT. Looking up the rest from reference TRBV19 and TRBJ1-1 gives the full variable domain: DGGITQSPKYLFRKEGQNVTLSCEQNLNHDAMYWYRQDPGQGLRLIYYSQIVNDFQKGDIAEGYSVSREKKESFPLTVTSAQKNPTAFYLCASSRRQNTEAFFGQGTRLTVV.

The CDR3 reads CSARHRGVAEAFF. The CDR3 bases are TGCAGTGCTAGGCACAGGGGAGTGGCTGAAGCTTTCTTT. The chain uses TRBV20-1 and TRBJ1-1, with TRBD1 matching 7 bases. V shed 3 bases and J 6 bases; nucleotides not matched to a gene: 7. This CDR3 contains 13 residues. CDR1 and CDR2 (germline): DFQATT, SNEGSKA (reference sequence).

The CDR3 bases are TGCAGCGTTCAAGTAGACAGGGGATACACTGAAGCTTTCTTT. As protein: CSVQVDRGYTEAFF. The chain couples TRBV29-1 to TRBJ1-1; 8 nucleotides agree with TRBD1. The length of the CDR3 is 14 residues. V shed 5 bases and J 3 bases; nucleotides not matched to a gene: 8. In germline, CDR1 is SQVTM, CDR2 ANQGSEA.

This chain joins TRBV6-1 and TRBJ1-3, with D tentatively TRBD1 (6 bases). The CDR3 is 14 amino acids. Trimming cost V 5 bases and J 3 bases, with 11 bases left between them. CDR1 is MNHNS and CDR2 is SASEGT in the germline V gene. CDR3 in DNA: TGTGCCAGCAGTCGGACAGTATTTGGAAACACCATATATTTT. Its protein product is CASSRTVFGNTIYF.

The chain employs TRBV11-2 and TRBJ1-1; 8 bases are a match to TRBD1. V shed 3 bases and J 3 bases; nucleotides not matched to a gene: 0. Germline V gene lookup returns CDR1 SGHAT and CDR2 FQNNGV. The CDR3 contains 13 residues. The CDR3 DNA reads TGTGCCAGCAGCTTGGACAGGGACACTGAAGCTTTCTTT. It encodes CASSLDRDTEAFF.

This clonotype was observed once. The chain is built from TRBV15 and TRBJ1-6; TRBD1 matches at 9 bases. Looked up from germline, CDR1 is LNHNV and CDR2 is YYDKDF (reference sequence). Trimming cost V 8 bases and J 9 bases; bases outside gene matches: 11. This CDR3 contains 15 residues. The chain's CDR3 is CATGRDRGVGSPLHF. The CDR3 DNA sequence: TGTGCCACCGGTCGAGACAGGGGGGTAGGTTCACCCCTCCACTTT.

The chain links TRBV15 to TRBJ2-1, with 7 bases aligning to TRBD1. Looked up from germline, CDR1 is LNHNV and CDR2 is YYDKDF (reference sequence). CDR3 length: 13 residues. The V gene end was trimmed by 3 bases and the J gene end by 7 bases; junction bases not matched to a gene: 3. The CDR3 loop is CATSRTGMNEQFF. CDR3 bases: TGTGCCACCAGCAGGACAGGGATGAATGAGCAGTTCTTC.

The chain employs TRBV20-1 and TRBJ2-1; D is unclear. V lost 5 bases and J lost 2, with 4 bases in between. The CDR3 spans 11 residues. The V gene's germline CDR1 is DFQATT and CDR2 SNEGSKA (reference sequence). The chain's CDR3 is CSAETYNEQFF. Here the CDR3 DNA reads TGCAGTGCTGAGACCTACAATGAGCAGTTCTTC.

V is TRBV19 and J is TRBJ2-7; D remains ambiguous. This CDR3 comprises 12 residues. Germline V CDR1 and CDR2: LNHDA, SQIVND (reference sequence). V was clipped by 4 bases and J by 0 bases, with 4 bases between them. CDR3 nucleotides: TGTGCCAGTAGTACTGACTCCTACGAGCAGTACTTC. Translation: CASSTDSYEQYF.

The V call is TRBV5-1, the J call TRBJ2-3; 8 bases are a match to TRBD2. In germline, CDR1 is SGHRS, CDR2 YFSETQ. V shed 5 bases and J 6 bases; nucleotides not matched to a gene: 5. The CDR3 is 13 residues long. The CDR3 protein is CASSSGLVDTQYF. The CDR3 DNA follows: TGCGCCAGCAGTTCGGGACTAGTTGATACGCAGTATTTT.

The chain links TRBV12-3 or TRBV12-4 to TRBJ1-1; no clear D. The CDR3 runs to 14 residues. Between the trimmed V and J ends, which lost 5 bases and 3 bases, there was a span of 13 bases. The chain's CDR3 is CASSRSDRYTEAFF. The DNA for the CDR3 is TGTGCCAGCAGTCGAAGTGATCGGTACACTGAAGCTTTCTTT.

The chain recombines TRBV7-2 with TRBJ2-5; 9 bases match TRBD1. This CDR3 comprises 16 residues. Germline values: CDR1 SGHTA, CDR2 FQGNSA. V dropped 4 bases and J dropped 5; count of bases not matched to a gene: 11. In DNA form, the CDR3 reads TGTGCCAGCAGCTACGAACAGGGGGCGGGGCGGGAGACCCAGTACTTC. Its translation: CASSYEQGAGRETQYF.

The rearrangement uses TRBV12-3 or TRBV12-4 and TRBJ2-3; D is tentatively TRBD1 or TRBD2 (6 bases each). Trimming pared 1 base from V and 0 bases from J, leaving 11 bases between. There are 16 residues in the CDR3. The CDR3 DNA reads TGTGCCAGCAGTTTAGGGGGGGCGGGAAGCACAGATACGCAGTATTTT. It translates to CASSLGGAGSTDTQYF.

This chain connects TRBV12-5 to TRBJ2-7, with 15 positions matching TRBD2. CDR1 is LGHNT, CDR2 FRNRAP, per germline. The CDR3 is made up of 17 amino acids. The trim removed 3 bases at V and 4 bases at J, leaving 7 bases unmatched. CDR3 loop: CASGFSGTSGGLYEQYF. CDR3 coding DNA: TGTGCTAGTGGTTTCTCCGGGACTAGCGGGGGGCTTTACGAGCAGTACTTC.

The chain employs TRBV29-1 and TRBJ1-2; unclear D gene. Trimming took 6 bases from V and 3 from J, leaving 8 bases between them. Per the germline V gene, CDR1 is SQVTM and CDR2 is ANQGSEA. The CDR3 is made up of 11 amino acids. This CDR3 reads CSVIWDYGYTF. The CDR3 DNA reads TGCAGCGTCATTTGGGACTATGGCTACACCTTC.

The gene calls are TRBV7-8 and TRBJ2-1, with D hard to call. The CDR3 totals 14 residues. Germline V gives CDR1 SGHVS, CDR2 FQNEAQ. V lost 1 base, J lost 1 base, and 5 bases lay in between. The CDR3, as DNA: TGTGCCAGCAGCTTAGTGGCATCCTACAATGAGCAGTTCTTC. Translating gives CASSLVASYNEQFF.

CDR3 DNA sequence: TGCAGTGCACAGCCGCCGGGGCTCTCTGGAAACACCATATATTTT. Translated, it gives CSAQPPGLSGNTIYF. J is TRBJ1-3 and V is TRBV20-1; D is possibly TRBD1 (5 bases). The V and J ends lost 6 bases and 0 bases respectively, with 15 bases between them. This CDR3 is 15 amino acids long. Germline CDR1 reads DFQATT; CDR2 reads SNEGSKA (reference sequence).

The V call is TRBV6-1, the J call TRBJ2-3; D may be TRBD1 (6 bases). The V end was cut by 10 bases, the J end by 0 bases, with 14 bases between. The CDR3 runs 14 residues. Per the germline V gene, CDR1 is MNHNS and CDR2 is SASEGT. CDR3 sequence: CANRWGPSTDTQYF. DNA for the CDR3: TGTGCCAACAGGTGGGGGCCTAGCACAGATACGCAGTATTTT.

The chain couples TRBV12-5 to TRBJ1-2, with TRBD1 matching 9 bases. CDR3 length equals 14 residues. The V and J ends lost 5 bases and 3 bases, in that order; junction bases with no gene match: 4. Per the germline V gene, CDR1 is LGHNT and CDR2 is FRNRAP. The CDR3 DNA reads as TGTGCTAGTGGTCCCGGGACAGGGTACTATGGCTACACCTTC. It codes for CASGPGTGYYGYTF.

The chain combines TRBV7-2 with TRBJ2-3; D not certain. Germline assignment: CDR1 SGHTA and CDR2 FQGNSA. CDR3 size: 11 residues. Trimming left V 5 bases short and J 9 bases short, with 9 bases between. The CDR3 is CASSLTRTQYF. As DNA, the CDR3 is TGTGCCAGCAGCCTCACGAGGACGCAGTATTTT.

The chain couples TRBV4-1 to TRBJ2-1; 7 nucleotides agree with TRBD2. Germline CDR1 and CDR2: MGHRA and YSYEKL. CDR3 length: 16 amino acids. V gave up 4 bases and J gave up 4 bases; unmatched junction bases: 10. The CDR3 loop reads CASSLVESGAYNEQFF. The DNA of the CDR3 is TGCGCCAGCAGCCTGGTCGAGAGCGGGGCTTACAATGAGCAGTTCTTC.

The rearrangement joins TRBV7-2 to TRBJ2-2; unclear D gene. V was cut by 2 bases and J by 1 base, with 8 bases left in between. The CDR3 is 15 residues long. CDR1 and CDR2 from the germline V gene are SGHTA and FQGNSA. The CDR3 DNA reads TGTGCCAGCAGCTTACCGACACTGAACACCGGGGAGCTGTTTTTT. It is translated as CASSLPTLNTGELFF.

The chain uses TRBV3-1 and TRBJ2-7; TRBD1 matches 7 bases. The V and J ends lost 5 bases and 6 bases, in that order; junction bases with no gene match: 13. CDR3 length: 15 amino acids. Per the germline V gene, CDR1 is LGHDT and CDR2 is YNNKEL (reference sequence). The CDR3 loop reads CASSYQGDGSREQYF. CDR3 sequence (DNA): TGTGCCAGCAGCTATCAGGGGGATGGCTCTCGCGAGCAGTACTTC.

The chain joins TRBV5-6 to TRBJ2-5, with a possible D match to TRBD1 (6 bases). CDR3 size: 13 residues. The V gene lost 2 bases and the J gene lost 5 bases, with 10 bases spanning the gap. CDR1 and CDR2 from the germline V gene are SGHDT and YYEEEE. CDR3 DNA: TGTGCCAGCAGCTTAGGGGGAGTTGAGACCCAGTACTTC. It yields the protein CASSLGGVETQYF.

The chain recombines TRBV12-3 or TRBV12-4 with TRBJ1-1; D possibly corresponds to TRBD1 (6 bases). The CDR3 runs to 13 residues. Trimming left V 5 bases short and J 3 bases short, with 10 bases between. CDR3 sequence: CASSTGWYTEAFF. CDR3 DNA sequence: TGTGCCAGCAGTACAGGGTGGTACACTGAAGCTTTCTTT.